Shown below are 9 T cell receptor beta chains from a single sample sequenced in a study of cytomegalovirus exposure and HLA in healthy donors. PCR employed 60 Vbeta and 13 Jbeta primers. Only in-frame clones appear in the TCRdb table, and some are missing; sequencing was by immunoSEQ multiplex PCR. The sample has about 120,000 clones, around three quarters seen once; the top ten hold about 3.3%. The sequenced sample was PBMCs. These receptor sequences come from a woman aged 25 to 39 in good health and CMV-seropositive.

In this sample, this clone turned up a few times. The V gene is TRBV7-2, the J gene TRBJ2-7; no clear D. The ends were cut back, 1 base at V and 0 bases at J, with 7 bases in the middle. CDR1 is SGHTA, CDR2 FQGNSA, per germline. The CDR3 is made up of 14 amino acids. CDR3 bases: TGTGCCAGCAGCTTAGTGGCCAGCTCCTACGAGCAGTACTTC. Protein sequence: CASSLVASSYEQYF.

There are a few counts of this clone. V is TRBV4-1 and J is TRBJ2-7; tentatively, D is TRBD1 (5 bases). Germline loops: CDR1 MGHRA, CDR2 YSYEKL. The CDR3 totals 13 residues. V was trimmed by 0 bases and J by 3 bases, leaving 6 bases between them. For the CDR3, the DNA is TGCGCCAGCAGCCAAGAAGGGGTCTACGAGCAGTACTTC. As protein: CASSQEGVYEQYF.

V usage is TRBV28 and J usage is TRBJ1-5; possible D gene TRBD1, 6 bases. Trimming cost V 5 bases and J 9 bases, with 11 bases left between them. Germline assignment: CDR1 MDHEN and CDR2 SYDVKM. The CDR3 sequence is 12 residues long. CDR3 DNA sequence: TGTGCCAGCAGTATTACAGGGTTGCCCCAGCATTTT. This sequence encodes CASSITGLPQHF. Full variable domain (rest looked up from reference TRBV28 and TRBJ1-5): DVKVTQSSRYLVKRTGEKVFLECVQDMDHENMFWYRQDPGLGLRLIYFSYDVKMKEKGDIPEGYSVSREKKERFSLILESASTNQTSMYLCASSITGLPQHFGDGTRLSIL.

V usage is TRBV2 and J usage is TRBJ2-2; 12 nucleotides line up with TRBD2. V shed 6 bases, J shed 7 bases, and the junction held 3 bases outside the gene matches. This CDR3 is 14 amino acids long. Per the germline V gene, CDR1 is SNHLY and CDR2 is FYNNEI. CDR3: CASRRTSGDGELFF. CDR3 nucleotide sequence: TGTGCCAGCAGGAGGACTAGCGGGGACGGGGAGCTGTTTTTT.

Details on this clone: One end of the junction varies from germline; a read error may be responsible. The genes are TRBV28 and TRBJ1-1, with D maybe TRBD1 (5 bases). The germline gives CDR1 MDHEN, CDR2 SYDVKM. The CDR3 length is 11 residues. The CDR3 bases are TGTGCCAGCAGTTTTAGGGGTGCGCCCCTATTT. It specifies CASSFRGAPLF. Supplemented by reference TRBV28 and TRBJ1-1, the full variable domain reads DVKVTQSSRYLVKRTGEKVFLECVQDMDHENMFWYRQDPGLGLRLIYFSYDVKMKEKGDIPEGYSVSREKKERFSLILESASTNQTSMYLCASSFRGAPLFGQGTRLTVV.

The CDR3 DNA sequence: TGTGCCAGTCAAACGCTCCTTCAGGGACATAATAATGAGCAGTTCTTC. Translated, it gives CASQTLLQGHNNEQFF. This chain uses TRBV19 with TRBJ2-1, with D possibly matching TRBD1 (6 bases). The germline V gene has CDR1 LNHDA and CDR2 SQIVND (reference sequence). CDR3 length: 16 residues. V gave up 8 bases and J gave up 7 bases, with 24 bases separating them.

The V gene is TRBV7-2, the J gene TRBJ2-3; 7 bases fit TRBD1. With V trimmed by 1 base and J by 2 bases, 6 bases remained unmatched. CDR3 size: 16 residues. Germline V gene sequence: CDR1 SGHTA, CDR2 FQGNSA. In DNA, the CDR3 is TGTGCCAGCAGCTTAGTTGACAGGGAATACACAGATACGCAGTATTTT. Translation: CASSLVDREYTDTQYF.

The CDR3 sequence: CAWSSPPFSSYEQYF. DNA for the CDR3: TGTGCCTGGAGTTCTCCGCCCTTTAGCTCCTACGAGCAGTACTTC. V and J are TRBV30 and TRBJ2-7, with D uncertain. The V and J ends lost 2 bases and 0 bases respectively, with 14 bases between them. CDR3 length: 15 amino acids. From germline, CDR1 is GTSNPN and CDR2 SVGIG (reference sequence).

This rearrangement joins TRBV27 to TRBJ2-1; no clear D gene. CDR1 is MNHEY, CDR2 SMNVEV, per germline (reference sequence). The CDR3 loop spans 16 amino acids. Trimming shortened V by 2 bases and J by 0 bases, and 11 bases separated the two germline ends. The CDR3 reads CASSLNSFSSYNEQFF. The CDR3 DNA reads as TGTGCCAGCAGTTTAAACAGCTTTAGCTCCTACAATGAGCAGTTCTTC.